Following are 28 T cell receptor beta chains from one sample sequenced in a study of T cell clusters in autoimmune cytopenias. TRB rearrangements were amplified by touch-down multiplex PCR with mixed TRB-A/B primers. After re-calling the multiplex PCR reads, TCRdb lists one entry per CDR3 protein, DNA absent. The sample is made up of over 3,000 distinct CDR3 sequences, and the top ten hold more than 25% of it. TRB amplification used around 260 ng of peripheral blood genomic DNA. The material sequenced was peripheral blood. All receptors come from a human donor with an autoimmune cytopenia or autoimmune hepatitis (not recorded which).

The V gene is TRBV5-5, the J gene TRBJ2-3; TCRdb reports TRBD2, a call that lacks DNA to check it against. This CDR3 contains 17 residues. Germline-derived CDR1 and CDR2 are SGHKS and YYEKEE (reference sequence). The CDR3 sequence is CASSLTLAGGPADTQYF.

The rearrangement links TRBV5-1 to TRBJ2-5; TCRdb picks TRBD1, but there is no DNA to check that call. The CDR3 length is 13 residues. Germline CDR1 is SGHRS and CDR2 is YFSETQ. The CDR3 protein is CASSFPGEETQYF.

V usage is TRBV5-1 and J usage is TRBJ1-1; TCRdb gives TRBD1 as the D gene, but with no DNA this cannot be confirmed. CDR3 size: 15 residues. Per germline, CDR1 SGHRS and CDR2 YFSETQ. The CDR3 protein is CASSDRQGLNTEAFF.

The chain has TRBV30 and TRBJ2-7. The germline V gene encodes CDR1 GTSNPN and CDR2 SVGIG (reference sequence). The CDR3 consists of 13 residues. CDR3 sequence reads: CAWSEGGPYEQYF.

This clonotype shows up as medium-sized (0.01 to 0.1%) by frequency. This rearrangement joins TRBV6-5 to TRBJ1-6; there is no DNA to check the TCRdb D call of TRBD1. Germline CDR1 reads MNHEY; CDR2 reads SVGAGI. The CDR3 is 16 amino acids. The CDR3 loop reads CASSRPSGTGVSPLHF.

This clonotype registers medium-sized by frequency. The chain carries TRBV13 and TRBJ2-6. Germline-derived CDR1 and CDR2 are PRHDT and FYEKMQ (reference sequence). The CDR3 covers 16 residues. The CDR3 protein is CASTNLPGSGANVLTF.

The V call is TRBV7-7, the J call TRBJ2-3; TCRdb selects TRBD1, and the lack of DNA leaves this call unchecked. The CDR3 runs 15 residues. Germline CDR1 is SSHAT and CDR2 is FNYEAQ (reference sequence). The CDR3 loop reads CASSFVRGGTDTQYF.

V gene TRBV6-4 combines with J gene TRBJ2-1; no DNA is available, so the TRBD2 call from TCRdb remains unchecked. This CDR3 is 15 amino acids long. Per the germline V gene, CDR1 is MRHNA and CDR2 is SNTAGT. CDR3 region: CASRREGAVYNEQFF.

This clonotype shows up as medium-sized by frequency. The rearrangement joins TRBV30 to TRBJ1-1; the D call of TRBD1 rests on TCRdb alone, since no DNA is present to check it. This CDR3 spans 15 amino acids. Germline V gene sequence: CDR1 GTSNPN, CDR2 SVGIG (reference sequence). This CDR3 is CAWIGAGKTNTEAFF.

The genes are TRBV20-1 and TRBJ1-1; the TCRdb D gene call, TRBD1, has no DNA to confirm it. CDR1 and CDR2 from the germline V gene are DFQATT and SNEGSKA (reference sequence). The length of the CDR3 is 13 residues. CDR3 loop: CSGAGDMNTEAFF.

In terms of frequency, this clonotype is medium-sized. The chain recombines TRBV6-1 with TRBJ1-1; TCRdb's D call, TRBD1, is unchecked because there is no DNA. The CDR3 covers 15 residues. Germline V lookup: CDR1 MNHNS, CDR2 SASEGT. The CDR3 here is CASSDRTGGNTEAFF.

By frequency, this clonotype is medium-sized. The chain has TRBV29-1 and TRBJ2-7; no DNA is available, so the TRBD1 call from TCRdb remains unchecked. This CDR3 region has 14 residues. The germline V gene encodes CDR1 SQVTM and CDR2 ANQGSEA. The CDR3 sequence is CSVLDRGEFYEQYF.

This clonotype is classed as medium-sized by frequency. This chain connects TRBV12-3 or TRBV12-4 to TRBJ1-1. The CDR3 covers 13 residues. CDR3: CASSIRRDTEAFF.

The gene calls are TRBV5-4 and TRBJ1-5; TCRdb's D call of TRBD1 is untestable without DNA. Germline V gives CDR1 SGHNT, CDR2 YYREEE (reference sequence). This CDR3 is built from 15 residues. The CDR3 here is CASSPGQFSNQPQHF. The variable domain in full, with the rest retrieved from reference TRBV5-4 and TRBJ1-5, is ETGVTQSPTHLIKTRGQQVTLRCSSQSGHNTVSWYQQALGQGPQFIFQYYREEENGRGNFPPRFSGLQFPNYSSELNVNALELDDSALYLCASSPGQFSNQPQHFGDGTRLSIL.

The gene calls are TRBV29-1 and TRBJ2-5; TCRdb's D call, TRBD1, is unchecked because there is no DNA. CDR1 SQVTM and CDR2 ANQGSEA come from the germline V gene. The CDR3 runs 13 residues. The CDR3 protein is CSVEDQGGETQYF.

This clonotype is identified as medium-sized from frequency. The gene calls are TRBV10-1 and TRBJ2-1; absent DNA, TCRdb's TRBD1 call cannot be checked. From germline, CDR1 is WNHNN and CDR2 SYGVQD (reference sequence). The CDR3 is made up of 12 amino acids. Here the CDR3 reads CASRGQGNEQFF.

The chain uses TRBV7-9 and TRBJ1-3; absent DNA, TCRdb's TRBD1 call cannot be checked. The germline CDR1 and CDR2 sequences are SEHNR and FQNEAQ (reference sequence). This CDR3 is built from 15 residues. CDR3 loop: CASSLSGTIGNTIYF.

By frequency, this clonotype is large. The chain carries TRBV29-1 and TRBJ2-3; TCRdb returns TRBD1, unconfirmable since there is no DNA. This CDR3 spans 14 amino acids. In germline, CDR1 is SQVTM, CDR2 ANQGSEA. The CDR3 reads CSVVVDPVGDTQYF.

This clonotype is classed as medium-sized (0.01 to 0.1%) by frequency. The rearrangement links TRBV15 to TRBJ2-7; TCRdb gives TRBD1 as the D gene, but with no DNA this cannot be confirmed. Germline-derived CDR1 and CDR2 are LNHNV and YYDKDF (reference sequence). The CDR3 loop spans 13 amino acids. The CDR3 protein is CATSDGQGYEQYF.

This clonotype counts as medium-sized by frequency. The rearrangement links TRBV12-3 or TRBV12-4 to TRBJ2-2; the D gene TCRdb calls, TRBD1, cannot be checked with no DNA. The CDR3 extends over 15 amino acids. CDR3 in amino acids: CASSLRVQGTGELFF.

V and J are TRBV5-1 and TRBJ2-3; with no DNA, the TCRdb D assignment of TRBD2 cannot be verified. Germline V lookup: CDR1 SGHRS, CDR2 YFSETQ. The CDR3 extends over 15 amino acids. This CDR3 reads CAAAPGSGSTDTQYF.

The rearrangement links TRBV20-1 to TRBJ2-7. CDR3 size: 13 residues. Germline CDR1 DFQATT, CDR2 SNEGSKA (reference sequence). CDR3: CSARVITSYEQYF.

The chain links TRBV7-2 to TRBJ2-2; with no DNA, the TCRdb D assignment of TRBD1 cannot be verified. The CDR3 has 16 residues. The germline V gene encodes CDR1 SGHTA and CDR2 FQGNSA. The CDR3 loop is CASSPPGGRRTGELFF.

The chain has TRBV20-1 and TRBJ2-2; TCRdb selects TRBD1, and the lack of DNA leaves this call unchecked. The CDR3 consists of 13 residues. The germline V gene encodes CDR1 DFQATT and CDR2 SNEGSKA (reference sequence). This CDR3 is CSARDHRAGELFF.

The J gene is TRBJ1-3, the V gene TRBV20-1; there is no DNA to check the TCRdb D call of TRBD1. CDR1 is DFQATT, CDR2 SNEGSKA, per germline (reference sequence). The CDR3 is made up of 12 amino acids. CDR3 sequence: CSARGVGNTIYF.

This clonotype is medium-sized by frequency. CDR3: CASSYYLASNEQYF. The chain employs TRBV5-4 and TRBJ2-7. Germline values: CDR1 SGHNT, CDR2 YYREEE (reference sequence). This CDR3 comprises 14 residues.

Frequency places this clonotype as medium-sized (0.01 to 0.1%). J is TRBJ1-1 and V is TRBV19; TCRdb's D call of TRBD1 is untestable without DNA. Germline V CDR1 and CDR2: LNHDA, SQIVND (reference sequence). The CDR3 totals 14 residues. The CDR3 here is CASSTGPLNTEAFF.

Considering frequency, this clonotype is medium-sized. This rearrangement joins TRBV5-1 to TRBJ2-2. The germline V gene has CDR1 SGHRS and CDR2 YFSETQ. This CDR3 contains 12 residues. The CDR3 sequence: CASSLEAGELFF. The variable domain in full, completed from reference TRBV5-1 and TRBJ2-2, reads KAGVTQTPRYLIKTRGQQVTLSCSPISGHRSVSWYQQTPGQGLQFLFEYFSETQRNKGNFPGRFSGRQFSNSRSEMNVSTLELGDSALYLCASSLEAGELFFGEGSRLTVL.